This T cell receptor beta chain appears in the sequencing data of a study of blood T cells in healthy people across ages. Findings and limits, study-wide: Diversity was higher, and naive CD4+ cells more numerous, in long-lived donors than in aged donors.

This clonotype has at least ten counts. Its cognate antigen is unknown. Looked up from germline, CDR1 is DFQATT and CDR2 is SNEGSKA (reference sequence). V lost 5 bases to trimming and J lost 4 bases; unmatched junction nucleotides: 6. The CDR3 extends over 14 amino acids. A second PCR of about 6 to 11 cycles used a sample-barcoded 5' primer and a J-beta primer mix. A single record per CDR3 protein comes from TCRdb applying MiXCR to the 5' RACE reads. The sample lists under 1,000,000 distinct CDR3 sequences, approximately 35% seen once, with 10% to 15% in the top ten. The sample comprised blood. The source of this sequence is a man younger than 30 in good health. The rearrangement links TRBV20-1 to TRBJ2-1; the match to TRBD2 covers 9 bases. This CDR3 reads CSAPQAGGYNEQFF. The DNA of the CDR3 is TGCAGTGCTCCTCAAGCGGGGGGTTACAATGAGCAGTTCTTC.